This TCR beta chain was sequenced for a study of T cells in women clearing cervical HPV infection. As for the study in general: Case blood drawn at lesion detection; control blood after infection cleared.

The CDR3 loop spans 12 amino acids. Germline values: CDR1 LNHDA, CDR2 SQIVND (reference sequence). Measured with immunoSEQ multiplex PCR; TCRdb has only the in-frame clones, and not every one. The record lists around 28,000 clones, of which the ten most abundant hold 3% to 4%. Study-wide points: TRBV6-7 relative abundance averaged approximately 0.1% in cases and roughly 0.17% in controls.

In regard to this clone: Its antigen is unidentified. The read terminates 3 residues before the CDR3 end, so the remaining end is supplied by the germline J gene.

The sequencing sample was made of blood buffy coat. This rearrangement joins TRBV19 to TRBJ1-2; D not resolved. The receptor was isolated from a woman between 18 and 75 years old with a cervical HPV16 infection that either progressed to CIN3+ or cleared (not recorded which). The CDR3 sequence is CASSSAAHDYTF. The CDR3 DNA, read in part, is TGTGCCAGTAGTAGCGCGGCCCACGAC.